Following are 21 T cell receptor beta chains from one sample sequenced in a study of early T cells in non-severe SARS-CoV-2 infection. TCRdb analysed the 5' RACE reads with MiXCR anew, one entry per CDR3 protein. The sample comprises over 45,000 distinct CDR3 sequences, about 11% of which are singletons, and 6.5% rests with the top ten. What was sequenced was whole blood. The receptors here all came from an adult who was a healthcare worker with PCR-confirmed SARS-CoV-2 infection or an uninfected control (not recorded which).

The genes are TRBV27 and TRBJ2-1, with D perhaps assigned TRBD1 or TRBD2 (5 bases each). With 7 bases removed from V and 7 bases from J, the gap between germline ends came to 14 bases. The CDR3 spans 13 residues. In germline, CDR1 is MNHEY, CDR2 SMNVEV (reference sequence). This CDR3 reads CASTSGTWNEQFF. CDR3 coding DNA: TGTGCCAGCACATCGGGGACGTGGAATGAGCAGTTCTTC.

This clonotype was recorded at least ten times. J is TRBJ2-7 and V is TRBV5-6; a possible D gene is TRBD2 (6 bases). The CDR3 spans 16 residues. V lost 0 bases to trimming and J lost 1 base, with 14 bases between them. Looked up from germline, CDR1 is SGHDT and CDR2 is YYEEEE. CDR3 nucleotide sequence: TGTGCCAGCAGCTTGGAAACTACGGGGACTTCCTACGAGCAGTACTTC. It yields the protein CASSLETTGTSYEQYF.

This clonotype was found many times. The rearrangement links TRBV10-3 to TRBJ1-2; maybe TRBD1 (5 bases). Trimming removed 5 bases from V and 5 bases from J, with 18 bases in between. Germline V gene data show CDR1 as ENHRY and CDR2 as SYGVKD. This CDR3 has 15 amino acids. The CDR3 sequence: CAISPTGTDLYGYTF. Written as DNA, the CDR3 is TGTGCCATCAGTCCAACCGGGACGGACCTTTATGGCTACACCTTC.

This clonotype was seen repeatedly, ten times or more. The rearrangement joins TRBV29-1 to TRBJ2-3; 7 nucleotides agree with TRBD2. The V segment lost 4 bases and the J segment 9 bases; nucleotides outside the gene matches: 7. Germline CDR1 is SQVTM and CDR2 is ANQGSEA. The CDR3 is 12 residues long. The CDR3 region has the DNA TGCAGCGTTGCGGGAGGAGCTGGAACGCAGTATTTT. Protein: CSVAGGAGTQYF.

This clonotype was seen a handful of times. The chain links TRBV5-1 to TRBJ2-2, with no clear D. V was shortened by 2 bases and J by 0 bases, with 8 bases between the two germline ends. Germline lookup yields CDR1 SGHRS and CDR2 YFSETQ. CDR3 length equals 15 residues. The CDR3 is CASSLPAANTGELFF. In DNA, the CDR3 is TGCGCCAGCAGCTTACCAGCAGCGAACACCGGGGAGCTGTTTTTT.

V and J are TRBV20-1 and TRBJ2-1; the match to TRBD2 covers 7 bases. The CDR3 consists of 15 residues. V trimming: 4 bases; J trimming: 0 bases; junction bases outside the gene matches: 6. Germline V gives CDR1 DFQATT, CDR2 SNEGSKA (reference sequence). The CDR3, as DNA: TGCAGTGCTACACGACTAGCTTACTCCTACAATGAGCAGTTCTTC. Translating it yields CSATRLAYSYNEQFF.

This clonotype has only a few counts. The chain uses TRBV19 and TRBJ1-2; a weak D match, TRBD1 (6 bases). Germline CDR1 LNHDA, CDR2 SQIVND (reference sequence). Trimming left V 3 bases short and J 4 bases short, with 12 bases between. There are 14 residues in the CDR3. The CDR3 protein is CASSIGGQLYGYTF. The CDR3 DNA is TGTGCCAGTAGTATCGGAGGACAGCTCTATGGCTACACCTTC.

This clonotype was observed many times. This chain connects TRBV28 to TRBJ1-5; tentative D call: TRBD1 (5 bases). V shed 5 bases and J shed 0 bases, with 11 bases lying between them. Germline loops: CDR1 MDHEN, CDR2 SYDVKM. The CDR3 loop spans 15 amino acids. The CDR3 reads CASSTGPISNQPQHF. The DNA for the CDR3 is TGTGCCAGCAGTACAGGACCCATTAGCAATCAGCCCCAGCATTTT.

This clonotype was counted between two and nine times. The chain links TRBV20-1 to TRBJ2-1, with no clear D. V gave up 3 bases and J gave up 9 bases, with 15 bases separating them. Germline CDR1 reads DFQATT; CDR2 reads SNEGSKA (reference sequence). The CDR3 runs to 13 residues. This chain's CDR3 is CSASGSSFAEQFF. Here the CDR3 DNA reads TGCAGTGCTAGTGGGTCTAGTTTCGCTGAGCAGTTCTTC.

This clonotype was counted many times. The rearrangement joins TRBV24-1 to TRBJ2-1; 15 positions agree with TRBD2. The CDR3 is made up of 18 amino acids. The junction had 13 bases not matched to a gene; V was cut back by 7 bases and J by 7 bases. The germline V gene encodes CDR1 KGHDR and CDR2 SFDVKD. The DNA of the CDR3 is TGTGCCACCAGCCCAACAGGGTACGGGACTAGCGGGGGGAATGAGCAGTTCTTC. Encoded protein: CATSPTGYGTSGGNEQFF.

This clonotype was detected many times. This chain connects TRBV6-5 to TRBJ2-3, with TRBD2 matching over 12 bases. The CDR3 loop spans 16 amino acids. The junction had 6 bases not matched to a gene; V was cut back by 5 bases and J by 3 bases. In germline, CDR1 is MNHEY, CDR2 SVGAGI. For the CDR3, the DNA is TGTGCCAGCAGTCGACTAGCGGGAGTGGGGACAGATACGCAGTATTTT. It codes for CASSRLAGVGTDTQYF.

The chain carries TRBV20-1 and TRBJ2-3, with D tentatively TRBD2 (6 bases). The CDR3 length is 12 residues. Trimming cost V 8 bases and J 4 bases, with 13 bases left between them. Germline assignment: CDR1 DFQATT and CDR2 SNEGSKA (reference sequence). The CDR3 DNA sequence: TGCAGTCCCACCGGGAGTTCAGATACGCAGTATTTT. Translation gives CSPTGSSDTQYF.

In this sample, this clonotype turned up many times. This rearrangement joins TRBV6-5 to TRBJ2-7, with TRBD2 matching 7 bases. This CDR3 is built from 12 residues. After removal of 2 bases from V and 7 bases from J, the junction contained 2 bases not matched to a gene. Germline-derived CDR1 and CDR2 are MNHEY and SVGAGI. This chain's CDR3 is CASSYRGGEQYF. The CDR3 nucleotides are TGTGCCAGCAGTTACCGCGGGGGAGAGCAGTACTTC.

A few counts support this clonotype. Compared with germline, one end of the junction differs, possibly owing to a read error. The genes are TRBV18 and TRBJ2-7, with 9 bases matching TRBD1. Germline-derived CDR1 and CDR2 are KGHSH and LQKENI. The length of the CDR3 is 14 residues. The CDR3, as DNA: TGTGTCAGCTCATCCTCCGGGACAGGGAACGAGCAGTACTTC. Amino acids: CVSSSSGTGNEQYF.

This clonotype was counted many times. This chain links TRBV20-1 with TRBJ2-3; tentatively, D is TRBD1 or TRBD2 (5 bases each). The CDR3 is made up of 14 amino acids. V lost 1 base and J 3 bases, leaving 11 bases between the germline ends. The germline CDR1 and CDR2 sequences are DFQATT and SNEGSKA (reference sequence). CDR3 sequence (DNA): TGCAGTGCTAGAGGGACCGAGGGGACAGATACGCAGTATTTT. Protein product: CSARGTEGTDTQYF.

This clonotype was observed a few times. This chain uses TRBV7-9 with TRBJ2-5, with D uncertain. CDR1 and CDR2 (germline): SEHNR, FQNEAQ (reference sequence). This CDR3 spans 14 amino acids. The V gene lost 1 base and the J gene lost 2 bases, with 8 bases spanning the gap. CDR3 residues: CASSLVGLQETQYF. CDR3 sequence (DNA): TGTGCCAGCAGCTTAGTCGGGCTACAAGAGACCCAGTACTTC.

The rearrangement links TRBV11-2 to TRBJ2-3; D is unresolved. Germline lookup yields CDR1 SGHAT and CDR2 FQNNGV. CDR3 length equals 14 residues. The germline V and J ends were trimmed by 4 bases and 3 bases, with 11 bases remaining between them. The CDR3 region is CASSWDPATDTQYF. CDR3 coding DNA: TGTGCCAGCAGCTGGGATCCGGCAACAGATACGCAGTATTTT.

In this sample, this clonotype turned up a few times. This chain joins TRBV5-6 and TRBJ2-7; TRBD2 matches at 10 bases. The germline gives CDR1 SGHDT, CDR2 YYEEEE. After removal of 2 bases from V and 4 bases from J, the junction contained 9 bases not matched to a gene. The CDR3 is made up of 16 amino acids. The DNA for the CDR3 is TGTGCCAGCAGCTTCGTGCAGGCTAGCGGGAGTTACGAGCAGTACTTC. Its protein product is CASSFVQASGSYEQYF.

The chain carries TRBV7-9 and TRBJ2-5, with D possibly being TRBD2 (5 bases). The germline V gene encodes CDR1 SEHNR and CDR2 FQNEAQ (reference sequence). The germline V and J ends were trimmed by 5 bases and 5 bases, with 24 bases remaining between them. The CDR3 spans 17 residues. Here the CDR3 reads CASSPGGEGEGKETQYF. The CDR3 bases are TGTGCCAGCAGCCCAGGCGGAGAGGGAGAAGGGAAGGAGACCCAGTACTTC. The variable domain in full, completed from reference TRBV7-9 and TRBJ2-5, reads DTGVSQNPRHKITKRGQNVTFRCDPISEHNRLYWYRQTLGQGPEFLTYFQNEAQLEKSRLLSDRFSAERPKGSFSTLEIQRTEQGDSAMYLCASSPGGEGEGKETQYFGPGTRLLVL.

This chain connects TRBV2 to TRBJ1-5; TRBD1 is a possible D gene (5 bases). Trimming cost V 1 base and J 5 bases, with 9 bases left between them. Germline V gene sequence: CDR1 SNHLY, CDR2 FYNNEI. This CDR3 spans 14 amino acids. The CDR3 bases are TGTGCCAGCAGTGAAGGGACATTACATCAGCCCCAGCATTTT. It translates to CASSEGTLHQPQHF.

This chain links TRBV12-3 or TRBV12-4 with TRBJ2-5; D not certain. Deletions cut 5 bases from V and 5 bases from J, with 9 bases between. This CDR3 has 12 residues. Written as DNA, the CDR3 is TGTGCCAGCAGTACCCCCTTGGAGACCCAGTACTTC. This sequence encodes CASSTPLETQYF.